This TCR beta chain was captured in a study of CD8 T cells in ankylosing spondylitis. General observations from the study: CD8+ by phenotype, disease-linked clones were relatively rare in peripheral blood.

This clonotype was seen repeatedly, ten times or more. Its antigen remains unidentified. Germline V gene sequence: CDR1 SGHRS, CDR2 YFSETQ. CDR3 length: 15 amino acids. V dropped 2 bases and J dropped 2 bases, with 11 bases sitting between them. TCRdb passed the 5' RACE reads through MiXCR, listing each CDR3 protein once. The data hold about 240,000 distinct CDR3 sequences, with 8% to 9.5% observed a single time. This TCR was sampled from a male donor with ankylosing spondylitis or in good health (not recorded which). The chain is built from TRBV5-1 and TRBJ1-3; tentative D call: TRBD1 (5 bases). Source material: blood, either unsorted or a sorted T cell fraction (not recorded which). The CDR3 region is CASSFQGSAGNTIYF. Here the CDR3 DNA reads TGCGCCAGCAGCTTTCAGGGTTCGGCTGGAAACACCATATATTTT.